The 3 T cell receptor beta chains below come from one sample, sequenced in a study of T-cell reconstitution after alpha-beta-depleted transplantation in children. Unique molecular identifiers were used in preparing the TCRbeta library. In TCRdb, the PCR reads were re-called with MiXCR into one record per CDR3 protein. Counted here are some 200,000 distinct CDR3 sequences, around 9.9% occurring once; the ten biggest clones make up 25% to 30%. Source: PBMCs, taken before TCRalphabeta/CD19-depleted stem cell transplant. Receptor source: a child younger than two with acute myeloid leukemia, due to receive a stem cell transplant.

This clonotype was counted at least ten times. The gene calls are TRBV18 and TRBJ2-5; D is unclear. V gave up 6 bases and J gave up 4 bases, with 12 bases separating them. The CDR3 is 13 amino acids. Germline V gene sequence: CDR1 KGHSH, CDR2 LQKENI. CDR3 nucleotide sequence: TGTGCCAGCTCGCCGCAAGGGCTAGAGACCCAGTACTTC. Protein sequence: CASSPQGLETQYF.

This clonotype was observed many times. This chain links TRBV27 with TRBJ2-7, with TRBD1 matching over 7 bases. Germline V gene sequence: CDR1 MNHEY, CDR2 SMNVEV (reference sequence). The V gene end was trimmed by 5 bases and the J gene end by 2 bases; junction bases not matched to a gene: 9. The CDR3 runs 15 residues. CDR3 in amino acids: CASSVRQGRTYEQYF. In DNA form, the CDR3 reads TGTGCCAGCAGTGTCCGACAGGGTCGCACCTACGAGCAGTACTTC.

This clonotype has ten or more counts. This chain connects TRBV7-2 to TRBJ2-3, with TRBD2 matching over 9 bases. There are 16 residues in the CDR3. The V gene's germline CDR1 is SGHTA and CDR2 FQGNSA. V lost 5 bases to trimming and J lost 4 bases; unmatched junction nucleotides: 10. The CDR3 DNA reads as TGTGCCAGCAGCCCCTGGGCTAGCGGGAACCCAGATACGCAGTATTTT. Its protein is CASSPWASGNPDTQYF.